The 20 T cell receptor beta chains below all came from one sample that was sequenced in a study of a mutant IDH1 vaccine in newly diagnosed glioma. Time point specified: week 11, during vaccination. The investigators gave 300 ug of mutant IDH1 20-mer peptide in each vaccine dose, together with topical imiquimod. The antigens for these receptors are not known. Some clones are missing from TCRdb's copy, which holds only in-frame ones; the method was immunoSEQ multiplex PCR. Of around 33,000 clones in the sample, almost 90% are singletons; the top ten hold around 21%. This specimen was PBMCs, taken from a glioma patient whose treatment included an IDH1 peptide vaccine. The receptor set was obtained from a man aged 18 to 35 with glioma.

This clone appeared a single time. The V call is TRBV30, the J call TRBJ2-1; D unresolved. V was shortened by 4 bases and J by 5 bases, with 21 bases between the two germline ends. Germline CDR1 reads GTSNPN; CDR2 reads SVGIG (reference sequence). The CDR3 is made up of 16 amino acids. The CDR3 loop reads CAWNTLGISGDNEQFF. CDR3 DNA: TGTGCCTGGAACACCCTGGGGATTTCCGGTGACAATGAGCAGTTCTTC. Combining the CDR3 with reference TRBV30 and TRBJ2-1 gives the whole variable domain SQTIHQWPATLVQPVGSPLSLECTVEGTSNPNLYWYRQAAGRGLQLLFYSVGIGQISSEVPQNLSASRPQDRQFILSSKKLLLSDSGFYLCAWNTLGISGDNEQFFGPGTRLTVL.

V usage is TRBV28 and J usage is TRBJ2-7; the D is unclear. The CDR3 has 12 amino acids. Germline assignment: CDR1 MDHEN and CDR2 SYDVKM. V was pared by 3 bases and J by 6 bases, with 9 bases between. The DNA for the CDR3 is TGTGCCAGCAGTTTGGGCAGTGGCGAGCAGTACTTC. The encoded protein is CASSLGSGEQYF.

V usage is TRBV19 and J usage is TRBJ1-5, with unresolved D. The length of the CDR3 is 12 residues. Germline assignment: CDR1 LNHDA and CDR2 SQIVND (reference sequence). Trimming shortened V by 3 bases and J by 7 bases, and 7 bases separated the two germline ends. The CDR3 nucleotides read TGTGCCAGTAGTATGGCGGGGCAGCCCCAGCATTTT. As protein: CASSMAGQPQHF.

The chain carries TRBV20-1 and TRBJ2-7, with a weak D call TRBD2 (5 bases). The CDR3 covers 11 residues. Germline lookup yields CDR1 DFQATT and CDR2 SNEGSKA (reference sequence). Trimming removed 5 bases from V and 4 bases from J, with 9 bases in between. The CDR3 DNA follows: TGCAGTGCTGCGAGCGGATACGAGCAGTACTTC. Its translation is CSAASGYEQYF.

This chain joins TRBV10-2 and TRBJ1-6, with 9 bases matching TRBD1. Germline CDR1 WSHSY, CDR2 SAAADI. After removal of 4 bases from V and 10 bases from J, the junction contained 8 bases not matched to a gene. The CDR3 loop spans 15 amino acids. DNA for the CDR3: TGCGCCAGCAGTGCGACAGGGGGAGTTGGGTCACCCCTCCACTTT. Its protein is CASSATGGVGSPLHF.

V gene TRBV6-6 combines with J gene TRBJ2-1, with D maybe TRBD1 (5 bases). CDR3 length: 14 residues. Germline CDR1 MNHNY, CDR2 SVGAGI (reference sequence). V was cut by 8 bases and J by 2 bases, with 13 bases left in between. Here the CDR3 DNA reads TGTGCCAGCGGGGCCCTCGGTCCCTACAATGAGCAGTTCTTC. Amino acids: CASGALGPYNEQFF.

This chain links TRBV7-2 with TRBJ2-1, with D perhaps assigned TRBD1 or TRBD2 (5 bases each). The germline V gene encodes CDR1 SGHTA and CDR2 FQGNSA. Trimming cost V 1 base and J 8 bases, with 12 bases left between them. The CDR3 sequence is 14 residues long. CDR3 sequence: CASSLDSRGDEQFF. In DNA, the CDR3 is TGTGCCAGCAGCTTAGATAGCCGGGGCGATGAGCAGTTCTTC. The variable domain in full, with the rest retrieved from reference TRBV7-2 and TRBJ2-1, is GAGVSQSPSNKVTEKGKDVELRCDPISGHTALYWYRQSLGQGLEFLIYFQGNSAPDKSGLPSDRFSAERTGGSVSTLTIQRTQQEDSAVYLCASSLDSRGDEQFFGPGTRLTVL.

CDR3 loop: CASSRTGTSFSEQYF. For the CDR3, the DNA is TGTGCCAGCAGCCGCACCGGGACTAGCTTTTCCGAGCAGTACTTC. The V and J genes are TRBV7-9 and TRBJ2-7; TRBD2 aligns across 9 bases. The length of the CDR3 is 15 residues. V lost 5 bases, J lost 6 bases, and 11 bases stayed unmatched. Germline CDR1 is SEHNR and CDR2 is FQNEAQ (reference sequence).

The chain joins TRBV6-1 to TRBJ2-7; D not resolved. Germline V lookup: CDR1 MNHNS, CDR2 SASEGT. This CDR3 is 13 amino acids long. Trimming left V 5 bases short and J 0 bases short, with 8 bases between. The CDR3 loop reads CASSTPVSYEQYF. In DNA, the CDR3 is TGTGCCAGCAGTACGCCTGTCTCCTACGAGCAGTACTTC.

The CDR3 protein is CALQNLNYGYTF. In nucleotides, the CDR3 is TGTGCCCTCCAGAACCTTAACTATGGCTACACCTTC. The genes are TRBV30 and TRBJ1-2; D gene uncertain. CDR3 length equals 12 residues. Germline V lookup: CDR1 GTSNPN, CDR2 SVGIG (reference sequence). V lost 8 bases, J lost 1 base, and 11 bases lay in between.

This clone occurred once. The rearrangement links TRBV4-3 to TRBJ2-3, with D unresolved. The germline gives CDR1 LGHNA, CDR2 YSLEER. V lost 0 bases and J 0 bases, leaving 10 bases between the germline ends. This CDR3 spans 16 amino acids. The CDR3 nucleotides read TGCGCCAGCAGCCAAGATCTCCCATTTAGCACAGATACGCAGTATTTT. As protein: CASSQDLPFSTDTQYF.

This chain links TRBV28 with TRBJ2-7; the match to TRBD1 covers 7 bases. V gave up 6 bases and J gave up 3 bases; unmatched junction bases: 8. The length of the CDR3 is 14 residues. Germline CDR1 is MDHEN and CDR2 is SYDVKM. The CDR3 region has the DNA TGTGCCAGCAGACCGCCGGGACAGTACTACGAGCAGTACTTC. Amino acid sequence: CASRPPGQYYEQYF.

The genes are TRBV29-1 and TRBJ2-7, with 9 bases fitting TRBD2. CDR1 is SQVTM, CDR2 ANQGSEA, per germline. The V gene end was trimmed by 6 bases and the J gene end by 2 bases; junction bases not matched to a gene: 14. CDR3 length: 16 residues. The CDR3, as DNA: TGCAGCGTGCTAGCTCGCGTGGCTAGCGGGACCTACGAGCAGTACTTC. It is translated as CSVLARVASGTYEQYF.

Details on this clone: Relative to the germline gene, one junction end is altered; a read error may explain this. This chain connects TRBV30 to TRBJ2-7, with D maybe TRBD2 (5 bases). The CDR3 runs to 16 residues. Germline CDR1 GTSNPN, CDR2 SVGIG (reference sequence). The CDR3: CAWGVVYGMLDYEQYF. The CDR3, as DNA: TGTGCCTGGGGTGTAGTGTACGGGATGCTCGACTACGAGCAGTACTTC.

The chain is built from TRBV4-2 and TRBJ2-2; a possible D gene is TRBD1 (6 bases). Trimming took 2 bases from V and 0 from J, leaving 10 bases between them. The CDR3 spans 16 residues. Germline values: CDR1 LGHNA, CDR2 YNFKEQ. The CDR3 bases are TGTGCCAGCAGCCAACACGGGACATCGAACACCGGGGAGCTGTTTTTT. This translates into CASSQHGTSNTGELFF.

The CDR3 bases are TGCGCCAGCAGCCAAGGAGACAGGGGCATCTATGGCTACACCTTC. Translation: CASSQGDRGIYGYTF. This chain uses TRBV4-3 with TRBJ1-2; 8 nucleotides agree with TRBD1. The V segment lost 1 base and the J segment 4 bases; nucleotides outside the gene matches: 5. Germline CDR1 reads LGHNA; CDR2 reads YSLEER. The CDR3 spans 15 residues.

CDR3 residues: CAGLQPQHF. The CDR3 bases are TGTGCCGGCCTTCAGCCCCAGCATTTT. The rearrangement joins TRBV21-1 to TRBJ1-5; the table's D call TRBD1 went unverified against the DNA. TRBV21-1 is designated a pseudogene. This CDR3 is 9 amino acids long.

The chain uses TRBV7-2 and TRBJ2-7; D is unclear. Germline lookup yields CDR1 SGHTA and CDR2 FQGNSA. V was shortened by 5 bases and J by 2 bases, with 13 bases between the two germline ends. The CDR3 extends over 14 amino acids. The DNA of the CDR3 is TGTGCCAGCAGCGACCGGACGATTACCTACGAGCAGTACTTC. It translates to CASSDRTITYEQYF. The whole variable domain, filled in from reference TRBV7-2 and TRBJ2-7, reads GAGVSQSPSNKVTEKGKDVELRCDPISGHTALYWYRQSLGQGLEFLIYFQGNSAPDKSGLPSDRFSAERTGGSVSTLTIQRTQQEDSAVYLCASSDRTITYEQYFGPGTRLTVT.

The chain has TRBV5-6 and TRBJ1-6; 7 bases match TRBD1. Germline trimming cut 3 bases from V and 6 bases from J; bases unmatched to any gene: 6. This CDR3 contains 15 residues. Germline CDR1 is SGHDT and CDR2 is YYEEEE. This CDR3 reads CASSSPTGTNSPLHF. In DNA form, the CDR3 reads TGTGCCAGCAGCTCGCCGACAGGGACTAATTCACCCCTCCACTTT. Together with reference TRBV5-6 and TRBJ1-6, the CDR3 gives the full variable domain: DAGVTQSPTHLIKTRGQQVTLRCSPKSGHDTVSWYQQALGQGPQFIFQYYEEEERQRGNFPDRFSGHQFPNYSSELNVNALLLGDSALYLCASSSPTGTNSPLHFGNGTRLTVT.

The rearrangement uses TRBV25-1 and TRBJ1-6; D gene ambiguous. Trimming cost V 6 bases and J 6 bases, with 18 bases left between them. Germline V lookup: CDR1 MGHDK, CDR2 SYGVNS. This CDR3 has 16 amino acids. DNA of the CDR3: TGTGCCAGCAGGCAAACAACGACCTGGAGTAATTCACCCCTCCACTTT. The encoded protein is CASRQTTTWSNSPLHF.